This paragraph reports one T cell receptor (beta chain). The V and J ends lost 4 bases and 4 bases respectively, with 7 bases between them. This CDR3 is built from 12 residues. In germline, CDR1 is MDHEN, CDR2 SYDVKM. These data are taken from a study of blood T cell repertoires in COVID-19. The overall study: Donors in the United States, Italy and Spain gave samples during acute or convalescent COVID-19. T cells, B-cell-depleted T cells, or PBMCs provided the cDNA or gDNA that served as material.

As handled by the study authors: The authors estimated nucleated cell counts from reference gene primer amplification. This table comes from immunoSEQ multiplex PCR, and its TCRdb copy is limited to in-frame clones, with some not included. The V and J calls and clone size come from that table; D and trimming were worked out from the DNA. Found here are approximately 120,000 clones, 75% to 85% of them singletons; the top ten hold less than 8%. The specimen was peripheral blood. This TCR came from a woman older than 75 with active or convalescent COVID-19. V usage is TRBV28 and J usage is TRBJ1-2, with no clear D. CDR3 in amino acids: CASSSPGYGYTF. In DNA, the CDR3 is TGTGCCAGCAGTTCCCCAGGCTATGGCTACACCTTC.